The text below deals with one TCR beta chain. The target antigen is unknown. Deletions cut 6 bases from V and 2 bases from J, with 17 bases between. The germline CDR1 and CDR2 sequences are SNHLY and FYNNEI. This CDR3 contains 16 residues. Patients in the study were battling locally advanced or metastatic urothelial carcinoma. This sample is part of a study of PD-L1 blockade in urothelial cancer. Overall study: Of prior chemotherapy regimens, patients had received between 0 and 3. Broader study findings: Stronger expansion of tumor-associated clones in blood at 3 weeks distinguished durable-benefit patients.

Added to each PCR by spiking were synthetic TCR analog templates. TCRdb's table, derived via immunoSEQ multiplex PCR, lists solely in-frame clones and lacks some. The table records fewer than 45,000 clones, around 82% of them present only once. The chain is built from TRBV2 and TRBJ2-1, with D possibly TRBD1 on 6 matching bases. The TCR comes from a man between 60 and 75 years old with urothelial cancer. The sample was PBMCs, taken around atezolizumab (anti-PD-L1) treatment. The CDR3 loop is CASRRSLGAAYNEQFF. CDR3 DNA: TGTGCCAGCAGGCGGAGTTTGGGGGCCGCCTACAATGAGCAGTTCTTC.